This TCR beta chain is drawn from a study of tumor-infiltrating lymphocytes in primary liver carcinoma. The roughly 19-32 mg bulk tissue piece was not sorted before simultaneous RNA and DNA extraction. Points on this clonotype: Mismatch with germline at one junction end may stem from a read error.

Germline lookup yields CDR1 MNHEY and CDR2 SVGAGI. The CDR3 is 14 amino acids. The researchers produced TCR beta cDNA from around 0.5 ug total RNA with a constant-region primer. Investigators got TCR beta libraries out of three nested multiplex PCR rounds, done with slightly modified ARM-PCR. A C-beta reverse primer and TRBV1-TRBV30 forward primers served in each of the first two PCR rounds, at 9 to 11 cycles apiece. A single record per CDR3 protein comes from TCRdb applying MiXCR to the multiplex PCR reads. The sample contains some 55,000 distinct CDR3 sequences, over 65% of which appear only once. This TCR was sampled from a middle-aged man with primary liver carcinoma and hepatitis B virus infection. V gene TRBV6-5 combines with J gene TRBJ1-6; no clear D. The sequenced sample was liver tumor tissue from sampling region 2. As for subset: tumor region T2, inferior pole. The CDR3 coding sequence is TGTGCCAGCAGTTACGGAAGTGTCAATTCACACCTCCACTTT. This codes for CASSYGSVNSHLHF.